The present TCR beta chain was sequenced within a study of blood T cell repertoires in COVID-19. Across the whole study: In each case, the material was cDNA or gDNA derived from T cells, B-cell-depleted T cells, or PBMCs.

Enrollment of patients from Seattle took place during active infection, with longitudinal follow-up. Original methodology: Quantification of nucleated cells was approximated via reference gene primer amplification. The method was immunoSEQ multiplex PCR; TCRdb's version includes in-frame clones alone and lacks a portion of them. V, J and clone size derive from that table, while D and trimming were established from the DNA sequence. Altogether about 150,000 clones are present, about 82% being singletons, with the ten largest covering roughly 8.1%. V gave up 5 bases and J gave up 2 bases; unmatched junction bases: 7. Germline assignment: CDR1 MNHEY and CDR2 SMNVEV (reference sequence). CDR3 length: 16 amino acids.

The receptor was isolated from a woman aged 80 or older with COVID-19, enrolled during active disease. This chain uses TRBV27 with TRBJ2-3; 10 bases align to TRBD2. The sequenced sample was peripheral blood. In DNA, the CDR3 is TGTGCCAGCAGTCGGTGGACTAGCGGTAACACAGATACGCAGTATTTT. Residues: CASSRWTSGNTDTQYF.